The clone carrying this T cell receptor beta chain was counted many times. Its target is not known. Study-level points and caveats: Tumor Treg TCRs overlapped most with tumor naive CD4+ cells. In terms of TCR gene usage, tumor memory CD4+ T cells clustered together with blood and lymph node memory CD4+ cells, as well as with lymph node naive CD4+ cells.

Full-length variable regions came from constant-region reverse primers plus semi-nested Nested Universal Primer A PCR. TCRdb passed the 5' RACE reads through MiXCR, listing each CDR3 protein once. The sample records approximately 29,000 distinct CDR3 sequences, approximately 27% being singletons. Purified naive CD4+ T cells were depleted of CD25+ Tregs. This CDR3 has 14 residues. In germline, CDR1 is MNHEY, CDR2 SVGAGI. V gave up 6 bases and J gave up 9 bases; unmatched junction bases: 7. The chain links TRBV6-5 to TRBJ2-1, with 11 bases matching TRBD1. The receptor was isolated from a female donor with breast cancer. The sequencing sample was made of naive CD4+ T cells sorted from a lymph node. The subset denotes: naive CD4+ T cells, CD4+CD45RA+CD25-. CDR3 DNA: TGTGCCAGCAGACCCGGACAGGGGGCGGGTGAGCAGTTCTTC. Its translation: CASRPGQGAGEQFF.